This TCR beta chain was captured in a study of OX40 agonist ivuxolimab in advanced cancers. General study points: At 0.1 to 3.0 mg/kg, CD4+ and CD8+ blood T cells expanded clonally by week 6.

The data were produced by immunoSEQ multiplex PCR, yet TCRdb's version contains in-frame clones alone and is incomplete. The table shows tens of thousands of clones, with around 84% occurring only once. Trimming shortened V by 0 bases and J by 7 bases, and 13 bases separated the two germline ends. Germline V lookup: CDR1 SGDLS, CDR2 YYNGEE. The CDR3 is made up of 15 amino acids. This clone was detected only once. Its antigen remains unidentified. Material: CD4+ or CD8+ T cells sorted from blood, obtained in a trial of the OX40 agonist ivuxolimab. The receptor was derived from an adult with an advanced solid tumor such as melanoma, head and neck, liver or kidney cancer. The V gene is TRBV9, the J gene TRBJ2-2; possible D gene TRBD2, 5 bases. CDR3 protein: CASSVGVGIGGELFF. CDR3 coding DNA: TGTGCCAGCAGCGTAGGGGTCGGGATAGGCGGGGAGCTGTTTTTT.